One sample yielded the 14 T cell receptor beta chains listed below, sequenced in a study of blood T cell repertoires in COVID-19. Profiled with immunoSEQ multiplex PCR; TCRdb holds only in-frame clones, not every one. The sample shows nearly 110,000 clones, 70% to 85% of them seen only once. Sequencing was performed on peripheral blood. Receptors originate from an older woman with acute or convalescent COVID-19.

This rearrangement joins TRBV5-1 to TRBJ2-7; D is unresolved. The CDR3 length is 13 residues. In germline, CDR1 is SGHRS, CDR2 YFSETQ. Trimming stripped 4 bases from V and 6 bases from J, with 14 bases between. The CDR3 reads CASSILAAREQYF. CDR3 bases: TGCGCCAGCAGCATTCTGGCGGCCCGCGAGCAGTACTTC.

The rearrangement links TRBV7-8 to TRBJ2-5; D remains ambiguous. The germline gives CDR1 SGHVS, CDR2 FQNEAQ. The V end lost 4 bases, the J end lost 6 bases, and 18 bases lay between the germline ends. This CDR3 is 15 amino acids long. The CDR3 sequence is CASSSGRSESKTQYF. The CDR3 DNA reads TGTGCCAGCAGCTCTGGTCGGAGTGAATCCAAGACCCAGTACTTC.

This clone was observed once. This chain connects TRBV2 to TRBJ2-3; D is perhaps TRBD1 (6 bases). CDR1 SNHLY and CDR2 FYNNEI come from the germline V gene. CDR3 length: 14 residues. V was shortened by 4 bases and J by 10 bases, with 18 bases between the two germline ends. For the CDR3, the DNA is TGTGCCAGCAGTGGGGGACCAGGGGATATACCGCAGTATTTT. It codes for CASSGGPGDIPQYF.

The CDR3 region has the DNA TGTGCCAGCTCATCGACAGGGATGAACACTGAAGCTTTCTTT. As protein: CASSSTGMNTEAFF. The V and J genes are TRBV18 and TRBJ1-1; TRBD1 matches at 7 bases. Germline CDR1 KGHSH, CDR2 LQKENI. V lost 5 bases and J lost 0; bases outside the gene matches: 3. The CDR3 totals 14 residues.

CDR3 in amino acids: CASSIAWQGETQYF. The CDR3 region has the DNA TGTGCCAGTAGTATAGCTTGGCAGGGAGAGACCCAGTACTTC. The chain uses TRBV19 and TRBJ2-5, with D maybe TRBD1 (5 bases). Germline lookup yields CDR1 LNHDA and CDR2 SQIVND (reference sequence). V lost 1 base to trimming and J lost 4 bases, with 10 bases between them. The CDR3 has 14 residues.

In regard to this clone: Other DNA sequences in the sample encode the same CDR3. The CDR3 nucleotides are TGTGCCAGCAGCGTAGGCGGGGGGAACTATGGCTACACCTTC. Translating gives CASSVGGGNYGYTF. This chain connects TRBV9 to TRBJ1-2, with D perhaps matching TRBD1 (5 bases). This CDR3 comprises 14 residues. CDR1 is SGDLS, CDR2 YYNGEE, per germline. The ends were cut back, 0 bases at V and 2 bases at J, with 8 bases in the middle. Full variable domain (outside the CDR3, taken from reference TRBV9 and TRBJ1-2): DSGVTQTPKHLITATGQRVTLRCSPRSGDLSVYWYQQSLDQGLQFLIQYYNGEERAKGNILERFSAQQFPDLHSELNLSSLELGDSALYFCASSVGGGNYGYTFGSGTRLTVV.

V and J are TRBV4-1 and TRBJ2-1, with 7 bases aligning to TRBD2. V dropped 0 bases and J dropped 2; count of bases not matched to a gene: 4. Germline loops: CDR1 MGHRA, CDR2 YSYEKL. CDR3 length: 16 residues. CDR3 nucleotide sequence: TGCGCCAGCAGCCAAGATCGGCTAGCGGCCTACAATGAGCAGTTCTTC. The encoded protein is CASSQDRLAAYNEQFF.

The rearrangement links TRBV27 to TRBJ1-4, with unresolved D. Trimming cost V 4 bases and J 0 bases, with 6 bases left between them. Germline-derived CDR1 and CDR2 are MNHEY and SMNVEV (reference sequence). There are 14 residues in the CDR3. CDR3 protein: CASSSVSTNEKLFF. CDR3 nucleotides: TGTGCCAGCAGTTCTGTTTCAACTAATGAAAAACTGTTTTTT. The variable domain in full, with the rest retrieved from reference TRBV27 and TRBJ1-4, is EAQVTQNPRYLITVTGKKLTVTCSQNMNHEYMSWYRQDPGLGLRQIYYSMNVEVTDKGDVPEGYKVSRKEKRNFPLILESPSPNQTSLYFCASSSVSTNEKLFFGSGTQLSVL.

This clone was found many times. CDR3: CASSSTGVHQPQHF. The CDR3 region has the DNA TGTGCCAGCAGCTCGACAGGGGTGCATCAGCCCCAGCATTTT. This chain connects TRBV7-2 to TRBJ1-5; 8 bases are a match to TRBD1. Per the germline V gene, CDR1 is SGHTA and CDR2 is FQGNSA. V dropped 4 bases and J dropped 5; count of bases not matched to a gene: 4. The length of the CDR3 is 14 residues.

The chain joins TRBV19 to TRBJ1-2; TRBD1 aligns across 10 bases. V was pared by 4 bases and J by 4 bases, with 9 bases of the junction left unmatched. This CDR3 is built from 16 residues. The germline V gene has CDR1 LNHDA and CDR2 SQIVND (reference sequence). CDR3 coding DNA: TGTGCCAGTAGTACCTCGCCGGGACAGGGGCTCTATGGCTACACCTTC. The encoded protein is CASSTSPGQGLYGYTF.

V is TRBV27 and J is TRBJ2-3, with 11 bases that match TRBD2. V shed 2 bases, J shed 2 bases, and the junction held 6 bases outside the gene matches. CDR1 MNHEY and CDR2 SMNVEV come from the germline V gene (reference sequence). This CDR3 has 17 residues. CDR3 amino acids: CASSLRGLAVDTDTQYF. The CDR3 nucleotides read TGTGCCAGCAGTTTAAGGGGACTAGCGGTGGACACAGATACGCAGTATTTT.

The rearrangement links TRBV7-8 to TRBJ2-3, with 12 bases matching TRBD2. This CDR3 spans 16 amino acids. The ends lost 0 bases at V and 5 bases at J; junction bases unmatched: 3. CDR1 and CDR2 from the germline V gene are SGHVS and FQNEAQ. Written as DNA, the CDR3 is TGTGCCAGCAGCTTAGCGCTAGCGGGGGGGCAAGATACGCAGTATTTT. Translated, it gives CASSLALAGGQDTQYF.

This sequence joins TRBV28 and TRBJ1-1, with D hard to call. The CDR3 runs to 13 residues. Germline CDR1 is MDHEN and CDR2 is SYDVKM. V dropped 11 bases and J dropped 0 bases, with 13 bases sitting between them. The CDR3 DNA reads as TGTGCCGCCAAGAGACTCCTGAACACTGAAGCTTTCTTT. It translates to CAAKRLLNTEAFF.

The chain recombines TRBV11-2 with TRBJ2-2, with 9 bases lining up with TRBD2. CDR3 length: 15 residues. Losses at the gene ends were 5 bases for V and 4 bases for J; bases not matched to a gene: 5. From germline, CDR1 is SGHAT and CDR2 FQNNGV. The CDR3 sequence: CASSNSGGITGELFF. In DNA form, the CDR3 reads TGTGCCAGCAGCAATAGCGGGGGAATCACCGGGGAGCTGTTTTTT.